This T cell receptor beta chain was found in a study of neurological immune-mediated disorders. The sample holds many counts of this clonotype. Germline CDR1 is DFQATT and CDR2 is SNEGSKA (reference sequence). V lost 8 bases and J 4 bases, leaving 18 bases between the germline ends. The CDR3 loop spans 13 amino acids. From the 5' RACE reads, TCRdb called clonotypes with MiXCR, one entry per CDR3 protein. Here the sample spans 25,000 to 35,000 distinct CDR3 sequences, about 4.5% being singletons. This clonotype originated in a man younger than 35 in good health. The sample taken for sequencing was PBMCs. The chain uses TRBV20-1 and TRBJ2-7; tentatively, D is TRBD2 (6 bases). CDR3 DNA sequence: TGCAGTACGAGGGGCAGGGAGGAGTACGAGCAGTACTTC. It specifies CSTRGREEYEQYF.